This T cell receptor (beta chain) was sequenced in a study of lymphopenia after photon versus proton radiotherapy. Findings and limits, study-wide: Proton therapy kept repertoires fairly stable, unlike photons, which gained effector/memory cells. Post-nadir diversity loss with photons came from oligoclonal expansion, particularly CD8+ Temra cells. Larger post-nadir TCR diversity loss correlated inversely with survival in deceased patients. Survival link was tested only in deceased patients; proton benefit remains a possibility.

Concerning this clone: What it recognizes is unknown.

The CDR3 length is 15 residues. V lost 4 bases to trimming and J lost 2 bases, with 12 bases between them. CDR1 and CDR2 (germline): SGHVS, FNYEAQ. Method: immunoSEQ multiplex PCR; TCRdb's copy keeps in-frame clones and lacks some. The sample lists approximately 21,000 clones; roughly 85% were seen once. This receptor was obtained from a man aged 55-75 years with pancreatic cancer. The sequencing used peripheral blood, collected from a patient treated with photon-based radiotherapy. V is TRBV7-6 and J is TRBJ2-1; no reliable D call. CDR3 sequence reads: CASSSPAVAYNEQFF. The CDR3 DNA is TGTGCCAGCAGCTCCCCTGCGGTGGCCTACAATGAGCAGTTCTTC.